This section outlines one T cell receptor (beta chain) sequence together with its context. This sample was included in a study of cytomegalovirus exposure and HLA in healthy donors. The germline V gene has CDR1 SGDLS and CDR2 YYNGEE. This CDR3 region has 17 residues. V gave up 4 bases and J gave up 5 bases; unmatched junction bases: 9. The PCR used 60 Vbeta and 13 Jbeta primers. Clones were sequenced by immunoSEQ multiplex PCR, and TCRdb holds only the in-frame ones, with some missing. The data contain 85,000 to 100,000 clones, 55% to 75% of them singletons. The origin of this receptor is a man aged 55-75 years in good health and CMV-seronegative. The chain couples TRBV9 to TRBJ1-6; TRBD1 agrees at 10 bases. Input material: PBMCs. Here the CDR3 reads CASSTRDRGPDNSPLHF. The CDR3, as DNA: TGTGCCAGCAGCACACGGGACAGGGGACCCGATAATTCACCCCTCCACTTT.